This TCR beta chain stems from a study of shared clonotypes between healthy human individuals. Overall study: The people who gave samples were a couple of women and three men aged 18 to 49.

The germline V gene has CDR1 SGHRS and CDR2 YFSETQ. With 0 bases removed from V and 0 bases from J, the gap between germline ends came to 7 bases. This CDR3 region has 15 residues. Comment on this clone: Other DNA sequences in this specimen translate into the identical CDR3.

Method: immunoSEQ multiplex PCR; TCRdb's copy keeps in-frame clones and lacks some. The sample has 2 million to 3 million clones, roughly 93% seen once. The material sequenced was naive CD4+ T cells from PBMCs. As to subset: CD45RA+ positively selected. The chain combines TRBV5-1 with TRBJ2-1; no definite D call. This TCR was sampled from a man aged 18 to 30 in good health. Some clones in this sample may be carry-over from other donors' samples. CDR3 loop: CASSLDTSSYNEQFF. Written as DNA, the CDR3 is TGCGCCAGCAGCTTGGACACGTCCTCCTACAATGAGCAGTTCTTC.